The rows below give T cell receptor beta chains drawn from one sample of a study of T cell responses to AZD1222 COVID-19 vaccine. The method was immunoSEQ multiplex PCR; TCRdb's version includes in-frame clones alone and lacks a portion of them. The sample has about 150,000 clones, about 92% seen once. The material sequenced was peripheral blood, taken 28 days after the second AZD1222 dose. The receptors shown here come from an adult who received the AZD1222 COVID-19 vaccine. The CDR3 runs from the conserved cysteine through the conserved F or W. The D gene is left open where the match is weak. Where a row states a size, it is once, few, many or the class of an expanded clone; other rows omit it.

CDR3nt: TGTGCCATCAGTGGAGGGACAGGGGCTTCCTACGAGCAGTACTTC
CDR3aa: CAISGGTGASYEQYF
j_gene: TRBJ2-7
d_gene: TRBD1
v_gene: TRBV10-3
abundance: NA

CDR3nt: TGTGCCAGCAGTCGGACGGAGAGCTCCTACAATGAGCAGTTCTTC
CDR3aa: CASSRTESSYNEQFF
j_gene: TRBJ2-1
d_gene: NA
v_gene: TRBV6-5
abundance: NA

CDR3nt: TGTGCCAGCAGCCACCCCGGACAGACCGGGTCCTACGAGCAGTACTTC
CDR3aa: CASSHPGQTGSYEQYF
j_gene: TRBJ2-7
d_gene: NA
v_gene: TRBV11-1
abundance: NA

CDR3nt: TGTGCCAGCAGACGGACAGGGAGTAATGAAAAACTGTTTTTT
CDR3aa: CASRRTGSNEKLFF
j_gene: TRBJ1-4
d_gene: TRBD1
v_gene: TRBV2
abundance: NA

CDR3nt: TGTGCCAGCAGCTCCCGCGGGGGGGCTCGTGGCACCGGGGAGCTGTTTTTT
CDR3aa: CASSSRGGARGTGELFF
j_gene: TRBJ2-2
d_gene: TRBD2
v_gene: TRBV7-2
abundance: few

CDR3nt: TGCGCCAGTCGCGCCGCCACTAGCGGGACAGATACGCAGTATTTT
CDR3aa: CASRAATSGTDTQYF
j_gene: TRBJ2-3
d_gene: TRBD2
v_gene: TRBV5-1
abundance: NA

CDR3nt: TGTGCCAGCAGCCAAGAGGGGCGCGGGGGGGTCCTTCGGCACCAAGAGACCCAGTACTTC
CDR3aa: CASSQEGRGGVLRHQETQYF
j_gene: TRBJ2-5
d_gene: TRBD2
v_gene: TRBV3-1/TRBV3-2
abundance: NA

CDR3nt: TGTGCCAGCTCACCAGGACAGGGGAGACAGCCCCAGCATTTT
CDR3aa: CASSPGQGRQPQHF
j_gene: TRBJ1-5
d_gene: TRBD1
v_gene: TRBV18
abundance: NA

CDR3nt: TGTGCCAGCAGGGGGACAGGGAGAGGTTACGAGCAGTACTTC
CDR3aa: CASRGTGRGYEQYF
j_gene: TRBJ2-7
d_gene: TRBD1
v_gene: TRBV11-1
abundance: few

CDR3nt: TGTGCCAGCAGCTTGGATGGCGGGTCTAACTATGGCTACACCTTC
CDR3aa: CASSLDGGSNYGYTF
j_gene: TRBJ1-2
d_gene: NA
v_gene: TRBV5-4
abundance: NA

CDR3nt: TGCGCCAGCAGCTTGGGGGACAGGGCTGAAAAACTGTTTTTT
CDR3aa: CASSLGDRAEKLFF
j_gene: TRBJ1-4
d_gene: TRBD1
v_gene: TRBV5-1
abundance: NA

CDR3nt: TGTGCCAGCTCAGGCGGGTTCTCCTACGAGCAGTACTTC
CDR3aa: CASSGGFSYEQYF
j_gene: TRBJ2-7
d_gene: NA
v_gene: TRBV18
abundance: NA

CDR3nt: TGCAGTGCTAGTTTTAGCACCTACGAGCAGTACTTC
CDR3aa: CSASFSTYEQYF
j_gene: TRBJ2-7
d_gene: NA
v_gene: TRBV20-1
abundance: once

CDR3nt: TGTGCCACCAGCAGAGATTTCGGGACAGCCGGTTCACCCCTCCACTTT
CDR3aa: CATSRDFGTAGSPLHF
j_gene: TRBJ1-6
d_gene: TRBD1
v_gene: TRBV15
abundance: NA

CDR3nt: TGTGCCAGCAGCCAAGGAAATGGGGGGCTGGGAAATTCACCCCTCCACTTT
CDR3aa: CASSQGNGGLGNSPLHF
j_gene: TRBJ1-6
d_gene: NA
v_gene: TRBV3-1/TRBV3-2
abundance: NA

CDR3nt: TGTGCCAGCAGCTTTTCGGCGGCTCAGGATCCGGACTTC
CDR3aa: CASSFSAAQDPDF
j_gene: TRBJ2-7
d_gene: NA
v_gene: TRBV7-9
abundance: NA

CDR3nt: TGTGCCACCTCCAACGCCGGCAATCAGCCCCAGCATTTT
CDR3aa: CATSNAGNQPQHF
j_gene: TRBJ1-5
d_gene: NA
v_gene: TRBV3-1/TRBV3-2
abundance: few

CDR3nt: TGTGCCAGCAGCAGGGACAGGGAAGGGTCACCCCTCCACTTT
CDR3aa: CASSRDREGSPLHF
j_gene: TRBJ1-6
d_gene: TRBD1
v_gene: TRBV3-1/TRBV3-2
abundance: once

CDR3nt: TGCGCCAGCAGCGGAGACCAGGGGGCATACGGCTACACCTTC
CDR3aa: CASSGDQGAYGYTF
j_gene: TRBJ1-2
d_gene: TRBD1
v_gene: TRBV5-1
abundance: NA

CDR3nt: TGTGCCAGCAAAAAACAGGGGGCGATTGTTCAGCCCCAGCATTTT
CDR3aa: CASKKQGAIVQPQHF
j_gene: TRBJ1-5
d_gene: TRBD1
v_gene: TRBV27
abundance: NA

CDR3nt: TGTGCCAGCAGCTCCCAGGACAGGGGTGGTTCACCCCTCCACTTT
CDR3aa: CASSSQDRGGSPLHF
j_gene: TRBJ1-6
d_gene: TRBD1
v_gene: TRBV5-4
abundance: NA

CDR3nt: TGTGCCAGCAGTGACGACAGGGGTCGCACCAGGCTTTTC
CDR3aa: CASSDDRGRTRLF
j_gene: TRBJ2-7
d_gene: TRBD1
v_gene: TRBV27
abundance: NA

CDR3nt: TGTGCCAGCAGCTTAGGGACAGGGGTATATGGCTACACCTTC
CDR3aa: CASSLGTGVYGYTF
j_gene: TRBJ1-2
d_gene: TRBD1
v_gene: TRBV7-2
abundance: NA

CDR3nt: TGTGCCAGCAGTAAAAGAGCGGGGGAGAGTGGCTACACCTTC
CDR3aa: CASSKRAGESGYTF
j_gene: TRBJ1-2
d_gene: NA
v_gene: TRBV6-6
abundance: NA

CDR3nt: TGTGCCAGCTCACCAAGCGGGAGGAATGGGCAGTTCTTC
CDR3aa: CASSPSGRNGQFF
j_gene: TRBJ2-1
d_gene: TRBD2
v_gene: TRBV18
abundance: NA

CDR3nt: TGTGCCAGCAGCTTGGCCGGGAGGGATTCACCCCTCCACTTT
CDR3aa: CASSLAGRDSPLHF
j_gene: TRBJ1-6
d_gene: NA
v_gene: TRBV5-4
abundance: NA

CDR3nt: TGTGCCAGCAGCCCCCGGGAAGATCAGCCCCAGCATTTT
CDR3aa: CASSPREDQPQHF
j_gene: TRBJ1-5
d_gene: NA
v_gene: TRBV3-1/TRBV3-2
abundance: NA

CDR3nt: TGTGCCTGGCTGGGGCGACGACAAAACACTGAAGCTTTCTTT
CDR3aa: CAWLGRRQNTEAFF
j_gene: TRBJ1-1
d_gene: NA
v_gene: TRBV30
abundance: NA

CDR3nt: TGTGCCACCAGTGATAGGGGGGGTCAGCCCCAGCATTTT
CDR3aa: CATSDRGGQPQHF
j_gene: TRBJ1-5
d_gene: NA
v_gene: TRBV24-1
abundance: NA

CDR3nt: TGTGCCAGCAGTTTATTCGGCAGGGCCCCTGAAGCTTTCTTT
CDR3aa: CASSLFGRAPEAFF
j_gene: TRBJ1-1
d_gene: NA
v_gene: TRBV28
abundance: NA

CDR3nt: TGCGCCAGCAGCTTGGAGGCTGGCTCCTACAATGAGCAGTTCTTC
CDR3aa: CASSLEAGSYNEQFF
j_gene: TRBJ2-1
d_gene: NA
v_gene: TRBV5-1
abundance: NA

CDR3nt: TGCGCCAGCAGCTTGGCGGGGACTAGCGGGGACAATGAGCAGTTCTTC
CDR3aa: CASSLAGTSGDNEQFF
j_gene: TRBJ2-1
d_gene: TRBD2
v_gene: TRBV5-1
abundance: NA

CDR3nt: TGTGCCAGCAGGTCGGGGGTTTCCGGCGTCCCTAAGGGCTACACCTTC
CDR3aa: CASRSGVSGVPKGYTF
j_gene: TRBJ1-2
d_gene: NA
v_gene: TRBV9
abundance: once

CDR3nt: TGTGCCACCAGTGACGGGCCTTTAGGGCAGTTCTTC
CDR3aa: CATSDGPLGQFF
j_gene: TRBJ2-1
d_gene: NA
v_gene: TRBV24-1
abundance: NA

CDR3nt: TGTGCCAGCAGTCCGGGACAGGGGGAATCAGATACGCAGTATTTT
CDR3aa: CASSPGQGESDTQYF
j_gene: TRBJ2-3
d_gene: TRBD1
v_gene: TRBV6-5
abundance: NA

CDR3nt: TGTGCCAGCAGTGCGAGGAGGGCTCTTGATAATTCACCCCTCCACTTT
CDR3aa: CASSARRALDNSPLHF
j_gene: TRBJ1-6
d_gene: NA
v_gene: TRBV2
abundance: NA

CDR3nt: TGTGCCAGCAGCTTGATGGGACAGGGGGATACTGAGCAGTACTTC
CDR3aa: CASSLMGQGDTEQYF
j_gene: TRBJ2-7
d_gene: TRBD1
v_gene: TRBV11-3
abundance: NA

CDR3nt: TGTGCCAGCAGCTCGGGGACCTACGAGCAGTACTTC
CDR3aa: CASSSGTYEQYF
j_gene: TRBJ2-7
d_gene: NA
v_gene: TRBV5-6
abundance: NA

CDR3nt: TGCAGCGTTGAGGACAGGTACGAGCAGTACTTC
CDR3aa: CSVEDRYEQYF
j_gene: TRBJ2-7
d_gene: TRBD1
v_gene: TRBV29-1
abundance: NA

CDR3nt: TGTGCCAGTAGTAGAGGCGGAGGGACCTACGAGCAGTACTTC
CDR3aa: CASSRGGGTYEQYF
j_gene: TRBJ2-7
d_gene: NA
v_gene: TRBV19
abundance: NA